This T cell receptor (beta chain) derives from a study of cytomegalovirus exposure and HLA in healthy donors. The CDR3 sequence is 11 residues long. The trim removed 5 bases at V and 7 bases at J, leaving 1 base unmatched. Per germline, CDR1 MNHNS and CDR2 SASEGT. The PCR had 60 Vbeta and 13 Jbeta primers. Clones were sequenced by immunoSEQ multiplex PCR, and TCRdb holds only the in-frame ones, with some missing. This table holds around 130,000 clones, more than 80% found once. Healthy people donating bone marrow made up the donors. The TCR comes from a woman aged 25 to 39 in good health and CMV-seropositive. Input material: PBMCs. The chain joins TRBV6-1 to TRBJ2-7; 8 bases agree with TRBD1. CDR3 bases: TGTGCCAGCAGTTGGGACAGGGAGCAGTACTTC. Amino acids: CASSWDREQYF.